This T cell receptor beta chain stems from a study of T-cell memory formation after mild COVID-19 (dated by TCRdb to the early 2020s). With respect to the entire study: Most TCR sequence clusters were specific to one of the two donors. The cohort was made up of two young adult volunteers, one female and one male, who were previously healthy. T-cell clones expanding and contracting after mild COVID-19 in two donors were tracked by longitudinal TCRalpha and TCRbeta repertoire sequencing.

This clonotype was recorded many times. The clone's antigen remains unknown. The sample holds no much larger clone one base away, and base qualities are not on file. Data came from an Illumina NovaSeq 6000. TCRalpha and TCRbeta cDNA libraries were built by 5'RACE with constant-segment primers, adding sample barcodes and unique molecular identifiers. RNA was extracted from every sample with Trizol reagent. The libraries were amplified in two PCR steps, and the second step added a second sample barcode and Illumina TruSeq adapters. The libraries were sequenced on an Illumina NovaSeq using 2 x 150 bp paired-end reads. The authors processed their data as follows. The reads were demultiplexed and collapsed into UMI-guided consensus sequences using migec v1.2.7. Using mixcr v2.1.11, UMI consensuses were aligned to TRA and TRB V and J templates and then assembled into clonotypes. A clonotype was counted as expanded or contracted only when both edgeR and NoisET called the clonotype significant, with the noise models trained on biological replicates. For edgeR calls, the cutoffs were a false discovery rate-adjusted p below 0.01 and a log2 fold-change threshold of 1. As an exploratory analysis of dynamics, max-normalized trajectories of the 1000 most abundant clonotypes were examined with PCA combined with hierarchical clustering. Each responding clone was given a CD4 or CD8 phenotype based on the CD4+ and CD8+ repertoires, which had been sequenced separately. The public reads were reprocessed in TCRdb via fastp at Q25 and MiXCR, keeping in-frame beta chains. Merged by CDR3 protein, the rows form single entries marked with the most common genes and DNA. V and J calls and clone size were set by TCRdb, not the authors. The sample data list fewer than 650,000 distinct CDR3 sequences, and 15% to 20% of these were observed just once. The ten largest clones capture roughly 7.7% of the sample.

Ficoll-Paque density gradient centrifugation was used to isolate PBMCs. Study-wide conclusions, independent of this receptor: Some responding clones were detected in pre-infection memory, suggesting pre-existing cross-reactive memory T cells joined the SARS-CoV-2 response. The second-wave clones that peaked on day 37 were not confirmed to be SARS-CoV-2 specific. Balanced CD4/CD8 phenotypes were observed for clones contracting from day 15 to 85, whereas a bias towards CD4+ was observed for a second wave of clones expanding from day 15 to 37. Contracting CD4+ clones appeared mostly in the CM and EM memory subsets, whereas CD8+ clones were enriched in EMRA. Only two mild cases were covered in the study, and larger cohorts including severe cases with pre-infection samples were considered necessary.

Material for sequencing was PBMCs or a T cell subset sorted from them (not recorded which). This sequence originates from an adult woman who had mild COVID-19 (a few samples of this study predate the infection). The sample titles of this study are shuffled in the database, so cell type and time point are left out; the donor was told from shared clones.

The DNA sequence is as follows: TGTGCCTGGAGTGTCGGCGGGACGAACACCGGGGAGCTGTTTTTT. Its coded protein is CAWSVGGTNTGELFF. In this chain, TRBV30 is recombined with TRBJ2-2; tentative D gene TRBD2, with 6 bases matching. Deletion took 0 bases off V and 0 bases off J, with a span of 8 bases between the germline ends. Reading the germline V gene (reference sequence) gives CDR1 GTSNPN and CDR2 SVGIG. Reading from cysteine to phenylalanine, the CDR3 counts 15 amino acids. Only the CDR3 DNA is retained, 45 bases long and in frame from the first base.